Below are 31 T cell receptor beta chains sequenced from a single sample in a study of neurological immune-mediated disorders (dated by TCRdb to between 2018 and 2020). The protocol used for the library was 5' RACE. Sequencing instrument: Illumina HiSeq 2500. Starting from the raw public reads, TCRdb applied fastp trimming at Q25, assembled clones with MiXCR and retained in-frame beta chains. Entries that share a CDR3 protein sequence are merged under the most common genes and DNA. Here the sample has tens of thousands of distinct CDR3 sequences; about 10% occur a single time. Less than 8% of the sample is held by the ten biggest clonotypes. The label giving this sample's time point can be read as: longitudinal time-point 1 (baseline). Sequenced: PBMCs. The receptor source for this set is a male donor with HTLV-1-associated myelopathy (HAM/TSP).

This clonotype was seen at least ten times. This chain connects TRBV20-1 to TRBJ2-5; 10 nucleotides line up with TRBD2. The CDR3 runs to 17 residues. CDR1 and CDR2 (germline): DFQATT, SNEGSKA (reference sequence). V was pared by 0 bases and J by 0 bases, with 7 bases of the junction left unmatched. CDR3 protein: CSARDRASGGNQETQYF. The CDR3 region has the DNA TGCAGTGCTAGAGATCGGGCTAGCGGGGGTAACCAAGAGACCCAGTACTTC.

This clonotype was picked up many times. V usage is TRBV10-3 and J usage is TRBJ2-1, with a weak D call TRBD2 (5 bases). The CDR3 has 15 residues. CDR1 ENHRY and CDR2 SYGVKD come from the germline V gene. V was trimmed by 4 bases and J by 0 bases, leaving 10 bases between them. The CDR3 sequence is CAISVGGLSYNEQFF. As DNA, the CDR3 is TGTGCCATCAGTGTTGGCGGACTCTCCTACAATGAGCAGTTCTTC.

The chain combines TRBV3-1 with TRBJ2-7; 10 bases match TRBD2. This CDR3 is built from 16 residues. The germline gives CDR1 LGHDT, CDR2 YNNKEL (reference sequence). Trimming removed 4 bases from V and 6 bases from J; junction bases left unmatched: 12. The CDR3 sequence is CASSPWESGRASEQYF. CDR3 DNA: TGTGCCAGCAGCCCCTGGGAGAGCGGGAGGGCATCCGAGCAGTACTTC.

This clonotype was counted ten times or more. The J gene is TRBJ2-1, the V gene TRBV5-1; 9 bases map to TRBD1. This CDR3 comprises 15 residues. J was trimmed by 0 bases and V by 4 bases; bases with no gene match: 2. In germline, CDR1 is SGHRS, CDR2 YFSETQ. The CDR3 reads CASSVQGASYNEQFF. As DNA, the CDR3 is TGCGCCAGCAGCGTACAGGGGGCCTCCTACAATGAGCAGTTCTTC.

This clonotype was seen ten or more times. This chain links TRBV7-9 with TRBJ1-2; D is possibly TRBD1 (5 bases). V dropped 5 bases and J dropped 5 bases, with 12 bases sitting between them. This CDR3 has 13 residues. Germline lookup yields CDR1 SEHNR and CDR2 FQNEAQ (reference sequence). This CDR3 is CASSGDQPYGYTF. CDR3 DNA sequence: TGTGCCAGCAGCGGGGACCAACCGTATGGCTACACCTTC.

This clonotype was observed at least ten times. V is TRBV5-1 and J is TRBJ2-1; TRBD1 is a possible D gene (6 bases). V lost 0 bases and J 0 bases, leaving 10 bases between the germline ends. CDR1 and CDR2 from the germline V gene are SGHRS and YFSETQ. CDR3 length equals 16 residues. The CDR3 reads CASSLATGSSYNEQFF. CDR3 nucleotide sequence: TGCGCCAGCAGCTTGGCCACAGGGAGCTCCTACAATGAGCAGTTCTTC.

This clonotype was seen at least ten times. This chain uses TRBV7-3 with TRBJ2-1, with D perhaps TRBD2 (6 bases). Deletions cut 2 bases from V and 9 bases from J, with 17 bases between. The germline V gene encodes CDR1 SGHTA and CDR2 FQGTGA. CDR3 size: 15 residues. In DNA form, the CDR3 reads TGTGCCAGCAGCTTATCGGCCCAGGAGGGGACTGAGCAGTTCTTC. This sequence encodes CASSLSAQEGTEQFF.

Many counts were recorded for this clonotype. The chain is built from TRBV5-1 and TRBJ2-1, with TRBD1 matching 8 bases. This CDR3 has 15 residues. With 7 bases clipped from V and 2 bases from J, the junction kept 8 bases outside the gene matches. The germline V gene has CDR1 SGHRS and CDR2 YFSETQ. CDR3 DNA: TGCGCCAGCCGCCGACAGGGACAGGCCTACAATGAGCAGTTCTTC. It yields the protein CASRRQGQAYNEQFF. The full variable domain, its missing parts supplied by reference TRBV5-1 and TRBJ2-1, is KAGVTQTPRYLIKTRGQQVTLSCSPISGHRSVSWYQQTPGQGLQFLFEYFSETQRNKGNFPGRFSGRQFSNSRSEMNVSTLELGDSALYLCASRRQGQAYNEQFFGPGTRLTVL.

The sample holds many counts of this clonotype. This rearrangement joins TRBV5-1 to TRBJ1-6; D remains ambiguous. CDR1 is SGHRS, CDR2 YFSETQ, per germline. This CDR3 has 15 amino acids. The V end lost 4 bases, the J end lost 0 bases, and 8 bases lay between the germline ends. The CDR3 bases are TGCGCCAGCAGCGGAAGGAGCTCCTATAATTCACCCCTCCACTTT. This gives the protein CASSGRSSYNSPLHF.

This clonotype occurred a few times. A clone one base away is much larger, so this may be a read error. The V call is TRBV7-9, the J call TRBJ1-2; D possibly corresponds to TRBD1 (5 bases). This CDR3 region has 13 residues. Looked up from germline, CDR1 is SEHNR and CDR2 is FQNEAQ (reference sequence). The CDR3 sequence: CASSGDQPYVYTF. The CDR3 DNA sequence: TGTGCCAGCAGCGGGGACCAACCGTATGTCTACACCTTC.

The table lists this clonotype with many counts. Possible read error: a much larger clone is one base away. CDR3 loop: CGARDRGDTGELFF. The CDR3 DNA is TGCGGTGCTAGAGATAGAGGAGACACCGGGGAGCTGTTTTTT. The rearrangement links TRBV20-1 to TRBJ2-2, with D hard to call. From germline, CDR1 is DFQATT and CDR2 SNEGSKA (reference sequence). This CDR3 region has 14 residues.

Many counts were recorded for this clonotype. The chain is built from TRBV6-2 or TRBV6-3 and TRBJ1-4; D uncertain. Germline lookup yields CDR1 MNHEY and CDR2 SVGEGT. There are 16 residues in the CDR3. Trimming removed 5 bases from V and 0 bases from J, with 13 bases in between. DNA for the CDR3: TGTGCCAGCAGTCAAACGTCCTCGACAACTAATGAAAAACTGTTTTTT. It yields the protein CASSQTSSTTNEKLFF.

This clonotype was detected ten times or more. This rearrangement joins TRBV7-2 to TRBJ2-6; TRBD1 matches at 8 bases. Germline-derived CDR1 and CDR2 are SGHTA and FQGNSA. CDR3 length equals 17 residues. The V and J ends lost 5 bases and 0 bases, in that order; junction bases with no gene match: 6. The CDR3 DNA follows: TGTGCCAGCAGCCCGGGACAGGTTAACTCTGGGGCCAACGTCCTGACTTTC. It encodes CASSPGQVNSGANVLTF.

This clonotype came up many times. The chain uses TRBV6-5 and TRBJ1-3; D is uncertain. The CDR3 is made up of 13 amino acids. Between the trimmed V and J ends, which lost 1 base and 4 bases, there was a span of 5 bases. Germline CDR1 and CDR2: MNHEY and SVGAGI. In DNA form, the CDR3 reads TGTGCCAGCAGTTACTGGGAGGGAAACACCATATATTTT. Translating gives CASSYWEGNTIYF.

V and J are TRBV18 and TRBJ2-7; D uncertain. Germline-derived CDR1 and CDR2 are KGHSH and LQKENI. Trimming removed 6 bases from V and 0 bases from J, with 18 bases in between. The CDR3 has 16 amino acids. The CDR3 coding sequence is TGTGCCAGCTCCCCCCTTGGCGGTGTAAGCTCCTACGAGCAGTACTTC. Encoded protein: CASSPLGGVSSYEQYF. Looking up the rest from reference TRBV18 and TRBJ2-7 gives the full variable domain: NAGVMQNPRHLVRRRGQEARLRCSPMKGHSHVYWYRQLPEEGLKFMVYLQKENIIDESGMPKERFSAEFPKEGPSILRIQQVVRGDSAAYFCASSPLGGVSSYEQYFGPGTRLTVT.

This clonotype showed up many times. V and J are TRBV5-1 and TRBJ1-1; 7 bases are shared with TRBD1. This CDR3 comprises 16 residues. Germline lookup yields CDR1 SGHRS and CDR2 YFSETQ. V lost 3 bases to trimming and J lost 0 bases; unmatched junction nucleotides: 8. The CDR3 region is CASSWTGTDLNTEAFF. The CDR3 DNA is TGCGCCAGCAGCTGGACCGGGACAGATTTGAACACTGAAGCTTTCTTT.

At least ten counts were recorded for this clonotype. The genes are TRBV29-1 and TRBJ1-1; maybe TRBD1 (5 bases). The CDR3 has 13 amino acids. Looked up from germline, CDR1 is SQVTM and CDR2 is ANQGSEA. Trimming took 7 bases from V and 4 from J, leaving 16 bases between them. The CDR3 DNA follows: TGCAGCGCGGCTCCGGGGGGTGGCACTGAAGCTTTCTTT. Its translation: CSAAPGGGTEAFF.

This clonotype was counted at least ten times. V and J are TRBV20-1 and TRBJ1-5; D is unclear. V was trimmed by 0 bases and J by 2 bases, leaving 11 bases between them. Per germline, CDR1 DFQATT and CDR2 SNEGSKA (reference sequence). This CDR3 comprises 15 residues. The CDR3: CSARDLDRGNQPQHF. The CDR3, as DNA: TGCAGTGCTAGAGATCTGGATAGAGGCAATCAGCCCCAGCATTTT.

This clonotype was seen more than once but under ten times. The chain joins TRBV10-1 to TRBJ2-3, with a weak D call TRBD1 (5 bases). CDR3 length equals 15 residues. Looked up from germline, CDR1 is WNHNN and CDR2 is SYGVQD (reference sequence). V shed 4 bases and J shed 2 bases, with 13 bases lying between them. CDR3 residues: CASSGTGHPTDTQYF. CDR3 DNA sequence: TGCGCCAGCAGTGGAACCGGACACCCCACAGATACGCAGTATTTT.

The sample holds many counts of this clonotype. The chain recombines TRBV10-3 with TRBJ2-7, with D perhaps matching TRBD1 (5 bases). There are 14 residues in the CDR3. The germline gives CDR1 ENHRY, CDR2 SYGVKD. Between the trimmed V and J ends, which lost 6 bases and 1 base, there was a span of 13 bases. Here the CDR3 reads CAISRTILSYEQYF. The DNA of the CDR3 is TGTGCCATCAGCAGGACAATACTATCCTACGAGCAGTACTTC.

This clonotype was counted ten times or more. This sequence joins TRBV5-1 and TRBJ1-2, with TRBD1 as a possible D gene (5 bases). Germline loops: CDR1 SGHRS, CDR2 YFSETQ. The CDR3 is 13 amino acids. V gave up 7 bases and J gave up 7 bases, with 17 bases separating them. CDR3 amino acids: CASDWGSGSGYTF. As DNA, the CDR3 is TGCGCCAGCGATTGGGGGTCAGGTAGTGGCTACACCTTC.

This clonotype was found many times. The rearrangement links TRBV12-3 or TRBV12-4 to TRBJ1-5; D might be TRBD1 (5 bases). Trimming took 2 bases from V and 3 from J, leaving 14 bases between them. The length of the CDR3 is 16 residues. The CDR3 nucleotides read TGTGCCAGCAGTTTATTGGGGGAAGGGATCAATCAGCCCCAGCATTTT. Translation gives CASSLLGEGINQPQHF.

This clonotype was picked up many times. This chain uses TRBV6-5 with TRBJ2-1; 7 nucleotides match TRBD1. This CDR3 comprises 17 residues. Germline-derived CDR1 and CDR2 are MNHEY and SVGAGI. V was pared by 0 bases and J by 2 bases, with 7 bases of the junction left unmatched. The CDR3 here is CASSYSSGTVAYNEQFF. CDR3 nucleotides: TGTGCCAGCAGTTACTCGTCCGGGACAGTGGCCTACAATGAGCAGTTCTTC.

This clonotype was seen ten or more times. The gene calls are TRBV5-5 and TRBJ2-7, with 8 bases aligning to TRBD1. Losses at the gene ends were 6 bases for V and 4 bases for J; bases not matched to a gene: 6. The CDR3 loop spans 13 amino acids. The germline gives CDR1 SGHKS, CDR2 YYEKEE (reference sequence). CDR3 nucleotide sequence: TGTGCCAGCACCACAGGGGGTGGGTACGAGCAGTACTTC. Translation gives CASTTGGGYEQYF.

This clonotype was counted ten times or more. For the CDR3, the DNA is TGCAGCGTTCAGGGCTCCTATAATTCACCCCTCCACTTT. This encodes CSVQGSYNSPLHF. The chain has TRBV29-1 and TRBJ1-6, with TRBD1 as a possible D gene (5 bases). Deletions cut 5 bases from V and 0 bases from J, with 5 bases between. Germline CDR1 and CDR2: SQVTM and ANQGSEA. The CDR3 is made up of 13 amino acids.

About this clonotype itself: This may be a read error, as it is one base from a much larger clone. The rearrangement joins TRBV19 to TRBJ2-1; 8 bases align to TRBD2. The V gene's germline CDR1 is LNHDA and CDR2 SQIVND (reference sequence). V was clipped by 10 bases and J by 7 bases; unmatched bases: 15. CDR3 length: 15 residues. The CDR3 DNA reads as TGTGCCATTAGATTGGGGACTAGTGGAGGTAATGAGCAGTTCTTC. Translating gives CAIRLGTSGGNEQFF.

The genes are TRBV7-2 and TRBJ2-6; no clear D. CDR3 size: 16 residues. Trimming took 5 bases from V and 0 from J, leaving 11 bases between them. CDR1 is SGHTA and CDR2 is FQGNSA in the germline V gene. The CDR3 bases are TGTGCCAGCAGCCGCGTGGGTAGCTCTGGGGCCAACGTCCTGACTTTC. Its protein product is CASSRVGSSGANVLTF.

This clonotype was counted many times. V and J are TRBV4-3 and TRBJ1-5, with a possible D match to TRBD1 (6 bases). Trimming left V 4 bases short and J 7 bases short, with 14 bases between. The germline V gene has CDR1 LGHNA and CDR2 YSLEER. This CDR3 spans 14 amino acids. CDR3 region: CASSPDSLRQPQHF. In nucleotides, the CDR3 is TGCGCCAGCAGCCCGGACAGCCTGAGGCAGCCCCAGCATTTT.

This clonotype was found many times. The CDR3 DNA reads as TGTGCCAGCAGCTTGGCAACTAATGAAAAACTGTTTTTT. Protein product: CASSLATNEKLFF. This rearrangement joins TRBV5-5 to TRBJ1-4, with no clear D. The ends were cut back, 0 bases at V and 0 bases at J, with 0 bases in the middle. This CDR3 contains 13 residues. Germline V gives CDR1 SGHKS, CDR2 YYEKEE (reference sequence).

In its sample, this clonotype was seen many times. The V gene is TRBV12-3 or TRBV12-4, the J gene TRBJ2-7; 9 bases match TRBD1. Losses at the gene ends were 6 bases for V and 5 bases for J; bases not matched to a gene: 8. The CDR3 has 14 residues. CDR3: CASSLRDRANEQYF. The CDR3, as DNA: TGTGCCAGCAGCCTCCGGGACAGGGCTAACGAGCAGTACTTC.

At least ten counts were recorded for this clonotype. The rearrangement links TRBV20-1 to TRBJ2-7, with TRBD1 as a possible D gene (6 bases). The CDR3 length is 13 residues. Germline values: CDR1 DFQATT, CDR2 SNEGSKA (reference sequence). Between the trimmed V and J ends, which lost 0 bases and 2 bases, there was a span of 8 bases. Here the CDR3 DNA reads TGCAGTGCTAGAGAGGGGGCCACCTACGAGCAGTACTTC. As protein: CSAREGATYEQYF.